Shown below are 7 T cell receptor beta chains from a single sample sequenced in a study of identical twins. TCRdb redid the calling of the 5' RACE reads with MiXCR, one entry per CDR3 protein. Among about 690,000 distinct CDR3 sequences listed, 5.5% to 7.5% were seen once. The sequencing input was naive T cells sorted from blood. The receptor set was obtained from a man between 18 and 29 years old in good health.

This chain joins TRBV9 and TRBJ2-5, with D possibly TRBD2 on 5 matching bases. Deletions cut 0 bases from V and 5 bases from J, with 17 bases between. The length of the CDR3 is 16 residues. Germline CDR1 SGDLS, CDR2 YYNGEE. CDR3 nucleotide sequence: TGTGCCAGCAGCGTAGCTGGAGCGGACCGATGGGAGACCCAGTACTTC. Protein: CASSVAGADRWETQYF.

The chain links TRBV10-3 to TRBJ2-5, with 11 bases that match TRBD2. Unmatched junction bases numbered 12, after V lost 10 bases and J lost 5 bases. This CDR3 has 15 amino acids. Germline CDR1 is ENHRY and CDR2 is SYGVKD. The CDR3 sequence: CATATSGEGGETQYF. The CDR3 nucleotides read TGTGCCACGGCGACTAGCGGGGAGGGCGGGGAGACCCAGTACTTC.

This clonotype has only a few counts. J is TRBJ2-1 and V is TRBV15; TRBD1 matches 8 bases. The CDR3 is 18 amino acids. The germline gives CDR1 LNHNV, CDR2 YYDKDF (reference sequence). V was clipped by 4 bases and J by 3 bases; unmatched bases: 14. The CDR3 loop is CATSNLARTGSFYNEQFF. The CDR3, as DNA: TGTGCCACCAGCAATCTCGCCAGGACAGGGTCGTTCTACAATGAGCAGTTCTTC.

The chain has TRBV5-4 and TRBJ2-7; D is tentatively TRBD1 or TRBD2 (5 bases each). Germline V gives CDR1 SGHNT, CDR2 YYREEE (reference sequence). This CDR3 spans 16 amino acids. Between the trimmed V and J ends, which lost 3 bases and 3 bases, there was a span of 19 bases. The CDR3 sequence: CASSWGSGVPFYEQYF. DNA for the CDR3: TGTGCCAGCAGCTGGGGGTCTGGGGTTCCCTTCTACGAGCAGTACTTC.

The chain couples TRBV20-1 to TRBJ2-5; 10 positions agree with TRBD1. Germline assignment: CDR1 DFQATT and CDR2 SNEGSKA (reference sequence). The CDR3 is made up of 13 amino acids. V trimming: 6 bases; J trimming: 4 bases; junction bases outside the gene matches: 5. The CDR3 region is CSADRGRLETQYF. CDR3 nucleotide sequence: TGCAGTGCAGACAGGGGGCGCTTAGAGACCCAGTACTTC.

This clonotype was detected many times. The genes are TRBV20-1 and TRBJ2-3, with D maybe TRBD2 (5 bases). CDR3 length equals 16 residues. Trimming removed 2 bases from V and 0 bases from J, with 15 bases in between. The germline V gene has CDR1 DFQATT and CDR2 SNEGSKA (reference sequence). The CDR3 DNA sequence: TGCAGTGCTAGACCCTCCAGCGGAAGAAGCACAGATACGCAGTATTTT. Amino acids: CSARPSSGRSTDTQYF.

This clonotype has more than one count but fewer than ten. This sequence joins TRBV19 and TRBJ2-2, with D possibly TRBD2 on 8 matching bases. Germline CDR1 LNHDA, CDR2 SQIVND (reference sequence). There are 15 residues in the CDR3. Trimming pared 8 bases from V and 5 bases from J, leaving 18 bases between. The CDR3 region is CASGTRQGGTGELFF. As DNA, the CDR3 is TGTGCCAGTGGGACTAGACAGGGAGGGACCGGGGAGCTGTTTTTT.